This entry lists 17 T cell receptor beta chains sequenced from one sample in a study of metastatic and nonmetastatic thyroid tumors. TCRdb re-analyzed the PCR reads using MiXCR. The sample lists nearly 35,000 clones, more than 15% occurring once. The entire patient cohort was treatment-naive prior to thyroid surgery. Sequencing was carried out using blood. The receptors were gathered from a female donor with papillary thyroid cancer or a benign thyroid nodule (not recorded which). Some clones in this sample may be carry-over from other donors' samples.

In its sample, this clone was seen many times. The CDR3 reads CASSQDQGALSYNEQFF. CDR3 in DNA: TGTGCCAGCAGCCAAGATCAAGGTGCTCTATCCTACAATGAGCAGTTCTTC. The rearrangement uses TRBV4-2 and TRBJ2-1; no firm D call. The CDR3 has 17 residues. Germline V gives CDR1 LGHNA, CDR2 YNFKEQ. Trimming stripped 0 bases from V and 1 base from J, with 13 bases between.

This clone has ten or more counts. The gene calls are TRBV29-1 and TRBJ1-1, with a possible D match to TRBD1 (5 bases). From germline, CDR1 is SQVTM and CDR2 ANQGSEA. This CDR3 has 13 amino acids. The V end lost 4 bases, the J end lost 5 bases, and 14 bases lay between the germline ends. The CDR3 spells CSVVGAGGTEAFF. CDR3 DNA: TGCAGCGTTGTTGGGGCGGGGGGTACTGAAGCTTTCTTT.

Comments on this clone: One base away lies a much larger clone, so this may be a sequencing read error. The chain links TRBV7-2 to TRBJ2-5; D uncertain. This CDR3 has 16 residues. Germline CDR1 is SGHTA and CDR2 is FQGNSA. Here the CDR3 DNA reads TGTGCCAGCAGCTTAGGGCTTAGATACCCGGAAGAGAACCAGTACTTC. Translation gives CASSLGLRYPEENQYF.

This clone was detected ten times or more. The chain combines TRBV5-1 with TRBJ1-3, with a tentative D call TRBD1 (6 bases). Germline V gene data show CDR1 as SGHRS and CDR2 as YFSETQ. Trimming shortened V by 0 bases and J by 3 bases, and 7 bases separated the two germline ends. CDR3 length equals 14 residues. The CDR3 coding sequence is TGCGCCAGCAGCTTGGCAGGGGTTGGAAACACCATATATTTT. Amino acid sequence: CASSLAGVGNTIYF.

The sample holds a few counts of this clone. The junction shows a germline mismatch at one end, possibly a read error. The chain combines TRBV2 with TRBJ1-2; D is unclear. Per germline, CDR1 SNHLY and CDR2 FYNNEI. The CDR3 spans 13 residues. Written as DNA, the CDR3 is TGTGCCAGCGGCGCGCGGGAGATACATGGCAACACCTTC. Translating gives CASGAREIHGNTF.

This clone was detected ten times or more. The V gene is TRBV5-6, the J gene TRBJ2-7, with 9 bases aligning to TRBD2. V lost 2 bases to trimming and J lost 5 bases; unmatched junction nucleotides: 11. Germline assignment: CDR1 SGHDT and CDR2 YYEEEE. This CDR3 has 16 amino acids. The CDR3 region has the DNA TGTGCCAGCAGCTTAGGGGGGATAGCGGGAGTAAACGAGCAGTACTTC. Translation: CASSLGGIAGVNEQYF. Looking up the rest from reference TRBV5-6 and TRBJ2-7 gives the full variable domain: DAGVTQSPTHLIKTRGQQVTLRCSPKSGHDTVSWYQQALGQGPQFIFQYYEEEERQRGNFPDRFSGHQFPNYSSELNVNALLLGDSALYLCASSLGGIAGVNEQYFGPGTRLTVT.

The gene calls are TRBV28 and TRBJ2-7, with D maybe TRBD1 (5 bases). Germline V gene lookup returns CDR1 MDHEN and CDR2 SYDVKM. This CDR3 contains 13 residues. V was pared by 5 bases and J by 3 bases, with 11 bases between. CDR3 coding DNA: TGTGCCAGCAGTCCAGACAGAATCTACGAGCAGTACTTC. Residues: CASSPDRIYEQYF.

The chain has TRBV20-1 and TRBJ2-2; D is unclear. The CDR3 consists of 10 residues. Trimming cost V 4 bases and J 8 bases, with 5 bases left between them. Per germline, CDR1 DFQATT and CDR2 SNEGSKA (reference sequence). The DNA of the CDR3 is TGCAGTGCTACGACAGGGGAGCTGTTTTTT. It encodes CSATTGELFF.

A word on this clone: Additional DNA sequences in this sample encode the identical CDR3. V usage is TRBV20-1 and J usage is TRBJ2-7; the D is unclear. This CDR3 has 13 amino acids. The V gene's germline CDR1 is DFQATT and CDR2 SNEGSKA (reference sequence). The V end lost 1 base, the J end lost 2 bases, and 9 bases lay between the germline ends. The CDR3 loop is CSARVGGAYEQYF. DNA for the CDR3: TGCAGTGCTAGAGTGGGCGGAGCCTACGAGCAGTACTTC.

This clone was counted many times. The chain is built from TRBV20-1 and TRBJ2-4; 7 bases map to TRBD1. The CDR3 is 14 amino acids. Losses at the gene ends were 3 bases for V and 6 bases for J; bases not matched to a gene: 8. Germline CDR1 reads DFQATT; CDR2 reads SNEGSKA (reference sequence). DNA of the CDR3: TGCAGTGCTAGCCCCACAGGGGACCTAAACATTCAGTACTTC. Residues: CSASPTGDLNIQYF.

This clone was counted only a few times. V gene TRBV6-1 combines with J gene TRBJ2-1; 7 positions match TRBD2. CDR1 and CDR2 (germline): MNHNS, SASEGT. V was pared by 4 bases and J by 10 bases, with 10 bases of the junction left unmatched. The CDR3 runs to 14 residues. The CDR3 loop reads CASSGDWGEGEQFF. CDR3 nucleotides: TGTGCCAGCAGTGGGGACTGGGGGGAGGGGGAGCAGTTCTTC.

The chain employs TRBV7-8 and TRBJ2-7, with a tentative D call TRBD2 (6 bases). Germline values: CDR1 SGHVS, CDR2 FQNEAQ. With 1 base removed from V and 0 bases from J, the gap between germline ends came to 10 bases. The CDR3 extends over 15 amino acids. The CDR3 protein is CASSLGTSNSYEQYF. The CDR3 DNA follows: TGTGCCAGCAGCTTAGGAACTAGCAACTCCTACGAGCAGTACTTC.

This clone was recorded a few times. CDR3 region: CAGSLGESYEQYF. DNA of the CDR3: TGTGCCGGCTCGTTGGGTGAATCCTACGAGCAGTACTTC. The chain joins TRBV10-3 to TRBJ2-7; D is unresolved. Trimming removed 11 bases from V and 1 base from J, with 15 bases in between. This CDR3 contains 13 residues. CDR1 and CDR2 from the germline V gene are ENHRY and SYGVKD.

This clone was seen a handful of times. V usage is TRBV4-3 and J usage is TRBJ2-7; D not certain. The CDR3 spans 15 residues. Trimming left V 1 base short and J 0 bases short, with 10 bases between. Germline CDR1 LGHNA, CDR2 YSLEER. CDR3 amino acids: CASSQVVGLSYEQYF. For the CDR3, the DNA is TGCGCCAGCAGCCAAGTAGTGGGTCTCTCCTACGAGCAGTACTTC.

A remark on this clone: A single base separates this from a much larger clone, so it may be a read error. The rearrangement links TRBV10-3 to TRBJ1-5; no clear D. The germline V gene encodes CDR1 ENHRY and CDR2 SYGVKD. The CDR3 contains 13 residues. In DNA form, the CDR3 reads TGTGCCACCAGTGGAGACAATAATCAGCCCCAGCATTTT. Translating it yields CATSGDNNQPQHF.

This clone was detected ten times or more. The J gene is TRBJ2-1, the V gene TRBV20-1, with 9 bases aligning to TRBD2. Per germline, CDR1 DFQATT and CDR2 SNEGSKA (reference sequence). CDR3 length equals 17 residues. Losses at the gene ends were 6 bases for V and 4 bases for J; bases not matched to a gene: 16. As DNA, the CDR3 is TGCAGTGCCGCCCCGGTGGGTAGCGGGAGACCTTACAATGAGCAGTTCTTC. It encodes CSAAPVGSGRPYNEQFF.

This clone was detected a few times. Since a much larger clone is just one base distant, this may be a read error. V is TRBV12-3 or TRBV12-4 and J is TRBJ2-1, with 13 bases that match TRBD2. Trimming cost V 7 bases and J 8 bases; bases outside gene matches: 17. The CDR3 spans 18 residues. CDR3 region: CASMGTDRTSGSGDEQFF. CDR3 sequence (DNA): TGTGCCAGCATGGGAACTGACCGGACTAGCGGGAGTGGCGATGAGCAGTTCTTC.